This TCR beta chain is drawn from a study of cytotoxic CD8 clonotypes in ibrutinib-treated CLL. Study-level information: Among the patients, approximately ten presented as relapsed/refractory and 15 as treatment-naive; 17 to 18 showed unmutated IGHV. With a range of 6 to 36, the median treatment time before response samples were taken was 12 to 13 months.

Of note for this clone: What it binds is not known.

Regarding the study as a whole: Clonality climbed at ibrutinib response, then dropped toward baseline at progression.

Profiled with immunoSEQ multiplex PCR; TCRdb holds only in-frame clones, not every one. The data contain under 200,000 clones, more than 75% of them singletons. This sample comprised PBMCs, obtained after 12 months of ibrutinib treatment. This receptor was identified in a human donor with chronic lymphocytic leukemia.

The DNA for the CDR3 is TGTGCCAGTAGTTTCGGGGGCACAGATACGCAGTATTTT. Its protein is CASSFGGTDTQYF. The chain recombines TRBV19 with TRBJ2-3; possible D gene TRBD2, 5 bases. CDR1 is LNHDA and CDR2 is SQIVND in the germline V gene (reference sequence). This CDR3 region has 13 residues. V shed 5 bases and J shed 1 base, with 7 bases lying between them.